Listed here are 5 T cell receptor beta chains from one sample, sequenced in a study of patients and donors after allogeneic stem cell transplantation. In TCRdb, the RT-PCR reads were re-called with MiXCR into one record per CDR3 protein. The sample consists of 20,000 to 30,000 distinct CDR3 sequences, more than 8% of them appearing once. The specimen was blood, either unsorted or a sorted T cell fraction (not recorded which). These receptors all stem from a human donor who was either an allogeneic HSCT recipient or a stem cell or donor lymphocyte infusion donor (not recorded which). It is not recorded whose cells these are; they may come from a transplant donor.

This clonotype was recorded many times. V and J are TRBV20-1 and TRBJ2-3, with 10 bases fitting TRBD2. V was pared by 5 bases and J by 1 base, with 3 bases of the junction left unmatched. Germline V CDR1 and CDR2: DFQATT, SNEGSKA (reference sequence). This CDR3 spans 14 amino acids. The CDR3: CSAPLAGGTDTQYF. The CDR3 DNA follows: TGCAGTGCTCCGCTAGCGGGAGGCACAGATACGCAGTATTTT.

The chain combines TRBV9 with TRBJ1-1, with 7 bases that match TRBD1. Germline CDR1 is SGDLS and CDR2 is YYNGEE. V lost 0 bases, J lost 2 bases, and 7 bases stayed unmatched. This CDR3 comprises 16 residues. CDR3 nucleotide sequence: TGTGCCAGCAGCGTAGGGGGGACAGCCCTAAACACTGAAGCTTTCTTT. Protein sequence: CASSVGGTALNTEAFF.

This clonotype was detected once. This sequence may be a read error, since a much larger clone differs from it by one base. The missing conserved phenylalanine or tryptophan at the end of this CDR3 makes a read error likely. The chain is built from TRBV20-1 and TRBJ2-3; D gene uncertain. This CDR3 has 13 residues. The germline V gene has CDR1 DFQATT and CDR2 SNEGSKA (reference sequence). V lost 4 bases and J lost 3, with 11 bases in between. CDR3 bases: TGCAGTGCTACAATCCCCGGGACAGATACGCAGTATTCT. The encoded protein is CSATIPGTDTQYS.

This clonotype was picked up a small number of times. V and J are TRBV5-4 and TRBJ2-7; D is unclear. This CDR3 spans 15 amino acids. Germline V CDR1 and CDR2: SGHNT, YYREEE (reference sequence). With 4 bases removed from V and 0 bases from J, the gap between germline ends came to 14 bases. As DNA, the CDR3 is TGTGCCAGCAGCCTGTCGATAGGCACCTCCTACGAGCAGTACTTC. This sequence encodes CASSLSIGTSYEQYF. Complete variable domain (other parts from reference TRBV5-4 and TRBJ2-7): ETGVTQSPTHLIKTRGQQVTLRCSSQSGHNTVSWYQQALGQGPQFIFQYYREEENGRGNFPPRFSGLQFPNYSSELNVNALELDDSALYLCASSLSIGTSYEQYFGPGTRLTVT.

There are a few counts of this clonotype. The rearrangement joins TRBV9 to TRBJ2-6, with TRBD1 matching 7 bases. With 1 base clipped from V and 0 bases from J, the junction kept 7 bases outside the gene matches. The CDR3 extends over 18 amino acids. Germline V gives CDR1 SGDLS, CDR2 YYNGEE. The CDR3 is CASSVYGTAFSGANVLTF. The CDR3 nucleotides are TGTGCCAGCAGCGTATACGGGACAGCTTTCTCTGGGGCCAACGTCCTGACTTTC. The full variable domain, in which reference TRBV9 and TRBJ2-6 provide the parts outside the CDR3, is DSGVTQTPKHLITATGQRVTLRCSPRSGDLSVYWYQQSLDQGLQFLIQYYNGEERAKGNILERFSAQQFPDLHSELNLSSLELGDSALYFCASSVYGTAFSGANVLTFGAGSRLTVL.